These 13 T cell receptor beta chains originate from one sample sequenced in a study of blood T cell repertoires in COVID-19. Assay used: immunoSEQ multiplex PCR; TCRdb lists only in-frame clones, some missing. Of some 300,000 clones listed, roughly 86% were seen once; the top ten hold over 1.5%. What was sequenced was peripheral blood. Receptors were obtained from a woman aged 25 to 39 with COVID-19, enrolled during active disease.

The genes are TRBV15 and TRBJ1-3, with no clear D. This CDR3 has 16 residues. V was clipped by 1 base and J by 0 bases, with 10 bases between them. The germline V gene has CDR1 LNHNV and CDR2 YYDKDF (reference sequence). The CDR3 bases are TGTGCCACCAGCAGAGCCGACACTGTCTCTGGAAACACCATATATTTT. Translated: CATSRADTVSGNTIYF.

This chain uses TRBV18 with TRBJ2-5; D perhaps matches TRBD1 (5 bases). Germline V gene data show CDR1 as KGHSH and CDR2 as LQKENI. Trimming removed 1 base at V and 5 bases at J, with 11 bases between. This CDR3 spans 14 amino acids. CDR3 region: CASSPLDRLETQYF. The CDR3 bases are TGTGCCAGCTCACCACTCGACAGACTCGAGACCCAGTACTTC. Drawing the rest from reference TRBV18 and TRBJ2-5, the complete variable domain is NAGVMQNPRHLVRRRGQEARLRCSPMKGHSHVYWYRQLPEEGLKFMVYLQKENIIDESGMPKERFSAEFPKEGPSILRIQQVVRGDSAAYFCASSPLDRLETQYFGPGTRLLVL.

This chain connects TRBV6-5 to TRBJ2-3; D is unclear. This CDR3 is 14 amino acids long. Germline lookup yields CDR1 MNHEY and CDR2 SVGAGI. V shed 0 bases and J shed 1 base, with 5 bases lying between them. CDR3 loop: CASSYSQGTDTQYF. The DNA of the CDR3 is TGTGCCAGCAGTTACTCGCAGGGCACAGATACGCAGTATTTT.

The chain has TRBV7-2 and TRBJ2-2; a possible D gene is TRBD2 (5 bases). The CDR3 covers 15 residues. Germline CDR1 is SGHTA and CDR2 is FQGNSA. Trimming took 3 bases from V and 4 from J, leaving 12 bases between them. CDR3 in amino acids: CASSLDSLFTGELFF. CDR3 nucleotides: TGTGCCAGCAGCTTGGACTCCCTATTCACCGGGGAGCTGTTTTTT.

The CDR3 coding sequence is TGCGCCAGCAGTCATTCAAAGACAGGATTCTTTGTTCTGGCGGAAGCTTTCTTT. Its protein product is CASSHSKTGFFVLAEAFF. The rearrangement joins TRBV23-1 to TRBJ1-1; D perhaps matches TRBD1 (6 bases). TRBV23-1 has ORF status, its function being uncertain. There are 18 residues in the CDR3. Trimming left V 3 bases short and J 8 bases short, with 28 bases between.

The chain couples TRBV29-1 to TRBJ1-4; TRBD1 matches 10 bases. J lost 7 bases, V lost 4 bases, and 3 bases had no gene match. The CDR3 contains 13 residues. Germline CDR1 SQVTM, CDR2 ANQGSEA. In DNA form, the CDR3 reads TGCAGCGTTGTGACAGGGGGCCCTGAAAAACTGTTTTTT. Protein sequence: CSVVTGGPEKLFF.

The CDR3 region is CAISDWGGASETQYF. Written as DNA, the CDR3 is TGTGCCATCAGTGATTGGGGGGGAGCCAGCGAGACCCAGTACTTC. The chain employs TRBV10-3 and TRBJ2-5; 7 positions match TRBD2. The CDR3 spans 15 residues. V lost 3 bases, J lost 5 bases, and 9 bases stayed unmatched. Germline V gene data show CDR1 as ENHRY and CDR2 as SYGVKD.

The chain couples TRBV28 to TRBJ1-2; D is unresolved. Germline CDR1 is MDHEN and CDR2 is SYDVKM. Deletions cut 2 bases from V and 3 bases from J, with 10 bases between. The CDR3 runs 14 residues. The CDR3 loop is CASSLGVGYYGYTF. The CDR3 DNA sequence: TGTGCCAGCAGTTTAGGTGTTGGCTACTATGGCTACACCTTC.

The gene calls are TRBV2 and TRBJ2-7; maybe TRBD2 (5 bases). CDR1 is SNHLY and CDR2 is FYNNEI in the germline V gene. CDR3 length: 13 residues. Trimming took 5 bases from V and 7 from J, leaving 15 bases between them. The CDR3 sequence is CASSPSPRGEQYF. CDR3 DNA: TGTGCCAGCAGTCCTTCCCCCCGGGGAGAGCAGTACTTC. Using reference TRBV2 and TRBJ2-7 for the parts outside the CDR3, the full variable domain is EPEVTQTPSHQVTQMGQEVILRCVPISNHLYFYWYRQILGQKVEFLVSFYNNEISEKSEIFDDQFSVERPDGSNFTLKIRSTKLEDSAMYFCASSPSPRGEQYFGPGTRLTVT.

The chain has TRBV11-2 and TRBJ2-1; 7 nucleotides agree with TRBD1. CDR3 length equals 15 residues. The V segment lost 5 bases and the J segment 4 bases; nucleotides outside the gene matches: 8. Germline V gives CDR1 SGHAT, CDR2 FQNNGV. As DNA, the CDR3 is TGTGCCAGCAGCGTAGCCCCGGGACAGTACAATGAGCAGTTCTTC. It yields the protein CASSVAPGQYNEQFF.

The chain uses TRBV11-2 and TRBJ1-6, with TRBD1 matching 7 bases. This CDR3 is built from 14 residues. Looked up from germline, CDR1 is SGHAT and CDR2 is FQNNGV. J was trimmed by 8 bases and V by 1 base; bases with no gene match: 2. The CDR3 DNA follows: TGTGCCAGCAGCTTAGGACAGGGTCATTCACCCCTCCACTTT. This codes for CASSLGQGHSPLHF.

The chain couples TRBV6-5 to TRBJ2-1, with unresolved D. Germline values: CDR1 MNHEY, CDR2 SVGAGI. V was clipped by 2 bases and J by 1 base, with 12 bases between them. This CDR3 is 16 amino acids long. The CDR3 is CASSYRYYISYNEQFF. The CDR3 nucleotides are TGTGCCAGCAGTTACCGATACTACATTTCCTACAATGAGCAGTTCTTC.

This rearrangement joins TRBV5-5 to TRBJ2-3; 7 nucleotides match TRBD1. This CDR3 comprises 14 residues. From germline, CDR1 is SGHKS and CDR2 YYEKEE (reference sequence). Unmatched junction bases numbered 4, after V lost 2 bases and J lost 4 bases. CDR3 sequence (DNA): TGTGCCAGCAGCTTTAACAGGGGTGCAGATACGCAGTATTTT. Translated, it gives CASSFNRGADTQYF. The full variable domain, with the rest looked up from reference TRBV5-5 and TRBJ2-3, is DAGVTQSPTHLIKTRGQQVTLRCSPISGHKSVSWYQQVLGQGPQFIFQYYEKEERGRGNFPDRFSARQFPNYSSELNVNALLLGDSALYLCASSFNRGADTQYFGPGTRLTVL.